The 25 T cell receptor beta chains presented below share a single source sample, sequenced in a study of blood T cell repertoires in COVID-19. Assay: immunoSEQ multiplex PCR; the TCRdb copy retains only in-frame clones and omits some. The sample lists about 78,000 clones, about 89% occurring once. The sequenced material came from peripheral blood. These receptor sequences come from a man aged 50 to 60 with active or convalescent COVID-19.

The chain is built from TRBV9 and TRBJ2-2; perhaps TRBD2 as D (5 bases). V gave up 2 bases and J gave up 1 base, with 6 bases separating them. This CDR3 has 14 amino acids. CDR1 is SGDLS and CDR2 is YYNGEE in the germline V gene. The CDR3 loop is CASSVGKNTGELFF. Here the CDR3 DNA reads TGTGCCAGCAGCGTCGGGAAGAACACCGGGGAGCTGTTTTTT.

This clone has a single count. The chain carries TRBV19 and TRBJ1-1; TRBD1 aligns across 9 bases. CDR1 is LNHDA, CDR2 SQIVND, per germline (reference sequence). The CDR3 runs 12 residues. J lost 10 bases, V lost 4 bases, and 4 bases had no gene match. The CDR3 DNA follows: TGTGCCAGTAGTACCTACAGGGGGCGAGCTTTCTTT. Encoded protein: CASSTYRGRAFF. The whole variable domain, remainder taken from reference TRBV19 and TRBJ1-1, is DGGITQSPKYLFRKEGQNVTLSCEQNLNHDAMYWYRQDPGQGLRLIYYSQIVNDFQKGDIAEGYSVSREKKESFPLTVTSAQKNPTAFYLCASSTYRGRAFFGQGTRLTVV.

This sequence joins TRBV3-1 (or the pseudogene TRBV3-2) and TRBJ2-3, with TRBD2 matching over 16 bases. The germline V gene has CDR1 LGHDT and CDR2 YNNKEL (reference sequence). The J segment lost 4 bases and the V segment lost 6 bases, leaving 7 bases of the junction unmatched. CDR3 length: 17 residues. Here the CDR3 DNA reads TGTGCCAGCAGAGGGACTAGCGGGGGGGCCAGGGCAGATACGCAGTATTTT. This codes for CASRGTSGGARADTQYF.

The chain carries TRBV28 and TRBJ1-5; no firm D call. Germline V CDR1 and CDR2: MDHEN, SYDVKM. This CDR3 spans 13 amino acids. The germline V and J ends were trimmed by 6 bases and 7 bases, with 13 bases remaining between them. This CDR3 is CASRDSGVQPQHF. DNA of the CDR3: TGTGCCAGCAGAGATTCGGGAGTCCAGCCCCAGCATTTT.

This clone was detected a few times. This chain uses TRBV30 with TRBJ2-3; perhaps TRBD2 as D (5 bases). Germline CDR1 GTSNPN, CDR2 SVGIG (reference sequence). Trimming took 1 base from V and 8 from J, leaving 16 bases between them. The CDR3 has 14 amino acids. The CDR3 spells CAWSGGPRTATQYF. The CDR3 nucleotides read TGTGCCTGGAGTGGAGGGCCCCGCACTGCTACGCAGTATTTT.

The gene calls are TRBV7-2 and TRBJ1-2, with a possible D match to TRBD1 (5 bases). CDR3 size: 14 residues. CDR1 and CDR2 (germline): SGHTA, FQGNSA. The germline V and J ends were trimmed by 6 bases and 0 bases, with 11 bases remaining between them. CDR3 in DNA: TGTGCCAGCAGTCCAGGGACTTCTAACTATGGCTACACCTTC. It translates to CASSPGTSNYGYTF.

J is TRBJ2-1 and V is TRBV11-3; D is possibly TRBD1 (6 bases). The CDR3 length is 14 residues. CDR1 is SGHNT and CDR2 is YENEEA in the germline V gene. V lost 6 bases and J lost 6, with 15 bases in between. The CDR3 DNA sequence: TGTGCCAGCAGTGGGGGCGCCCCGGGCAATGAGCAGTTCTTC. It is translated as CASSGGAPGNEQFF.

The CDR3 is CASSPGLAGVGGELFF. The CDR3 coding sequence is TGTGCCAGCAGCCCGGGACTAGCGGGGGTTGGCGGGGAGCTGTTTTTT. The chain joins TRBV9 to TRBJ2-2; 14 bases match TRBD2. The ends lost 4 bases at V and 7 bases at J; junction bases unmatched: 6. This CDR3 comprises 16 residues. CDR1 and CDR2 from the germline V gene are SGDLS and YYNGEE.

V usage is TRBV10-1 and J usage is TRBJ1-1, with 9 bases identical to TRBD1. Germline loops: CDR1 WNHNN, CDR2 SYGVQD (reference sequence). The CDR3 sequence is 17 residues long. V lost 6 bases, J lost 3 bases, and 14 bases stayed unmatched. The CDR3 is CASSRDRAWTGDTEAFF. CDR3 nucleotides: TGCGCCAGCAGCAGGGACAGGGCATGGACCGGGGACACTGAAGCTTTCTTT.

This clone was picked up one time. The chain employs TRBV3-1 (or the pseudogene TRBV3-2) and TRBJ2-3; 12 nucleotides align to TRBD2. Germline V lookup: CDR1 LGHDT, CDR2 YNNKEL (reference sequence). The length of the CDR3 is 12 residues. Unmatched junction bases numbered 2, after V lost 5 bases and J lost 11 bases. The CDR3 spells CASSKLAGGQYF. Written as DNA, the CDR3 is TGTGCCAGCAGCAAACTAGCGGGGGGGCAGTATTTT.

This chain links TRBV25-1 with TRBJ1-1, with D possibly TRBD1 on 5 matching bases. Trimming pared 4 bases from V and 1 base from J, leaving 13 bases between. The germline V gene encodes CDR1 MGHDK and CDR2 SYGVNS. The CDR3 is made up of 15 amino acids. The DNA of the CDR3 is TGTGCCAGCAGTGCACAGGTGTTTGGGAACACTGAAGCTTTCTTT. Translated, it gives CASSAQVFGNTEAFF.

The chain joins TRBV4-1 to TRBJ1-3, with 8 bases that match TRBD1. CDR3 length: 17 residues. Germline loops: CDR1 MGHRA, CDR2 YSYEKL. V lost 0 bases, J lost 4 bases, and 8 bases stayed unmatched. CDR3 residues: CASSQDRFRDRGNTIYF. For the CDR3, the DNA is TGCGCCAGCAGCCAAGATCGTTTTCGGGACAGGGGAAACACCATATATTTT.

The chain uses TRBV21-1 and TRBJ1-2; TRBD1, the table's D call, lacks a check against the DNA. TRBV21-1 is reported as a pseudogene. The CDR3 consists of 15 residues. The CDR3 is CASRDRGTATWNYTF. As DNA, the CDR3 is TGTGCCAGCAGGGACAGGGGGACAGCAACATGGAACTACACCTTC.

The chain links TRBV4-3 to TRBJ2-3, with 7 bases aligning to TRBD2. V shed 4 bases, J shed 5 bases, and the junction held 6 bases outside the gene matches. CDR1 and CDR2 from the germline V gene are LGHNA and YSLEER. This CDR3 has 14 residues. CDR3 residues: CASSLAGDKDTQYF. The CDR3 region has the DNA TGCGCCAGCAGCCTTGCGGGGGATAAAGATACGCAGTATTTT.

The CDR3 sequence: CASSSRGQETQYF. The CDR3 DNA reads as TGTGCCAGCAGCTCCAGGGGGCAAGAGACCCAGTACTTC. V is TRBV7-8 and J is TRBJ2-5, with 7 nucleotides matching TRBD1. J lost 2 bases, V lost 4 bases, and 1 base had no gene match. The CDR3 is 13 amino acids. Germline lookup yields CDR1 SGHVS and CDR2 FQNEAQ.

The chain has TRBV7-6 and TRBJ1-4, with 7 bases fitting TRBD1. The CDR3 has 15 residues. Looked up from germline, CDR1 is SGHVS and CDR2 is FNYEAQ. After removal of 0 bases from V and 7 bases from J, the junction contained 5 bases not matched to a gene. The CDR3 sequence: CASSLAGAGGEKLFF. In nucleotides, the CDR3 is TGTGCCAGCAGCTTAGCTGGGGCAGGGGGTGAAAAACTGTTTTTT.

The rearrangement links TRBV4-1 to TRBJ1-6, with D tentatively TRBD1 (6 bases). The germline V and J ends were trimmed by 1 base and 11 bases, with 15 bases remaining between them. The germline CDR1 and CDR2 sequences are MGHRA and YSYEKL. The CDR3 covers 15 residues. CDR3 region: CASSQANREGPPLHF. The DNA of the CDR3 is TGCGCCAGCAGCCAAGCGAACAGGGAAGGGCCACCCCTCCACTTT.

The CDR3 DNA sequence: TGCGCCAGCAGCTCGGGACAACCCACTGAAGCTTTCTTT. Residues: CASSSGQPTEAFF. This sequence joins TRBV5-1 and TRBJ1-1; D might be TRBD1 (6 bases). CDR3 length: 13 residues. Germline V gives CDR1 SGHRS, CDR2 YFSETQ. V lost 3 bases, J lost 4 bases, and 10 bases lay in between.

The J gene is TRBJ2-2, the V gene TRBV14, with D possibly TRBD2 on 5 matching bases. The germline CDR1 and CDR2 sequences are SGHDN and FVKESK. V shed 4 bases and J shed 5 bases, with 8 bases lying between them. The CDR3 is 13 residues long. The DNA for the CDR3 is TGTGCCAGCAGCCCCCGGGGTACCGGGGAGCTGTTTTTT. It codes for CASSPRGTGELFF.

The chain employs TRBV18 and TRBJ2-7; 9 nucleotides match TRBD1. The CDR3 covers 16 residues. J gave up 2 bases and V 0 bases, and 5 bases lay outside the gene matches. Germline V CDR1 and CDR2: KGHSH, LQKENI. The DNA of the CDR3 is TGTGCCAGCTCACCACCGGCGGGACAGGGTACCTACGAGCAGTACTTC. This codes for CASSPPAGQGTYEQYF.

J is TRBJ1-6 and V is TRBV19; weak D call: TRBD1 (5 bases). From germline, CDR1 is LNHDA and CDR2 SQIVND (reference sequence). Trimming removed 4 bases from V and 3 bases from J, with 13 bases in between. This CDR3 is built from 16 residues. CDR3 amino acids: CASSTQGDYYNSPLHF. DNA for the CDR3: TGTGCCAGTAGTACCCAAGGGGATTACTATAATTCACCCCTCCACTTT.

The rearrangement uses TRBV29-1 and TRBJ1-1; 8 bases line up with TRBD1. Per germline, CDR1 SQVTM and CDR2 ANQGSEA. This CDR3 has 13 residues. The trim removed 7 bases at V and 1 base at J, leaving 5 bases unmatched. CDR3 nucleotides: TGCAGCGATCGGACAGGGAAGAACACTGAAGCTTTCTTT. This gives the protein CSDRTGKNTEAFF. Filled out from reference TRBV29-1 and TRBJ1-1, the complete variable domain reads SAVISQKPSRDICQRGTSLTIQCQVDSQVTMMFWYRQQPGQSLTLIATANQGSEATYESGFVIDKFPISRPNLTFSTLTVSNMSPEDSSIYLCSDRTGKNTEAFFGQGTRLTVV.

The chain's CDR3 is CASSLKTGSVGYTF. The CDR3 nucleotides are TGTGCCAGCAGCTTAAAGACAGGGTCGGTTGGCTACACCTTC. The gene calls are TRBV7-2 and TRBJ1-2; 7 positions agree with TRBD1. Per germline, CDR1 SGHTA and CDR2 FQGNSA. V lost 2 bases to trimming and J lost 7 bases; unmatched junction nucleotides: 7. CDR3 length: 14 amino acids.

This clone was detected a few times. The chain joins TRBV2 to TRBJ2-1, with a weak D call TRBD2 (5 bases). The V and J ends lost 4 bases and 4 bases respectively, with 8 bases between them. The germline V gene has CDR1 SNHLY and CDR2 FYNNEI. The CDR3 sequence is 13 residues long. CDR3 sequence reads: CASSALAYNEQFF. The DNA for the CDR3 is TGTGCCAGCAGTGCCCTAGCTTACAATGAGCAGTTCTTC.

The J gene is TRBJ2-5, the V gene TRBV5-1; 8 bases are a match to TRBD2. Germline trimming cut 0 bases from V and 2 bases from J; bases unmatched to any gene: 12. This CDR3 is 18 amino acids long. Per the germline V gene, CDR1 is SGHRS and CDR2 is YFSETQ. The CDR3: CASSLGLAGSGAQETQYF. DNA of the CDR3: TGCGCCAGCAGCTTGGGGCTAGCGGGTTCGGGCGCACAAGAGACCCAGTACTTC.